This is a list of T cell receptor beta chains from one sample in a study of response to subunit inactivated influenza vaccine. Each CDR3 protein is one row after TCRdb ran MiXCR on the RT-PCR reads. The repertoire holds approximately 520,000 distinct CDR3 sequences, with roughly 25% as singletons. The sample in question was CD4+ T cells sorted from PBMCs, obtained more than 4 days after vaccination. These receptor sequences come from a man between 50 and 59 years old who received an inactivated influenza vaccine. CDR3s include the opening cysteine and the closing phenylalanine or tryptophan. D genes are given only for firm matches. Clone size is shown for a subset of rows, as once, few, many or a class of expanded clone.

V gene,D gene,CDR3 length,clone size,J gene,CDR3 protein,CDR3 DNA
TRBV11-1,-,15,-,TRBJ1-6,CASSPRTGANSPLHF,TGTGCCAGCAGCCCAAGGACTGGGGCGAATTCACCCCTCCACTTT
TRBV6-2/TRBV6-3,-,13,many,TRBJ2-7,CASSYSSSYEQYF,TGTGCCAGCAGTTACTCGTCCAGCTACGAGCAGTACTTC
TRBV5-1,-,15,few,TRBJ1-1,CASSKTGPMNTEAFF,TGCGCCAGCAGTAAGACAGGACCCATGAACACTGAAGCTTTCTTT
TRBV7-2,TRBD1,15,few,TRBJ1-2,CASSSPGQGWNGYTF,TGTGCCAGCAGCTCCCCGGGACAGGGGTGGAATGGCTACACCTTC
TRBV29-1,TRBD1,13,-,TRBJ2-1,CSAAPGQYNEQFF,TGCAGCGCAGCACCGGGACAGTACAATGAGCAGTTCTTC
TRBV29-1,TRBD1,15,many,TRBJ2-6,CSVAQGNSGANVLTF,TGCAGCGTTGCACAGGGGAACTCTGGGGCCAACGTCCTGACTTTC
TRBV24-1,TRBD2,16,-,TRBJ2-1,CATSDSSGRAYNEQFF,TGTGCCACCAGTGATTCAAGCGGGAGGGCCTACAATGAGCAGTTCTTC
TRBV6-6,-,12,few,TRBJ1-3,CASSREMNTIYF,TGTGCCAGCAGCCGAGAGATGAACACCATATATTTT
TRBV28,TRBD1,11,-,TRBJ1-4,CAAGGDEKLFF,TGTGCCGCAGGGGGGGATGAAAAACTGTTTTTT
TRBV20-1,-,12,-,TRBJ2-1,CSAREMYNEQFF,TGCAGTGCTAGGGAGATGTACAATGAGCAGTTCTTC
TRBV28,TRBD1,15,-,TRBJ2-7,CASRRDRAGFYEQYF,TGTGCCAGCAGGCGAGACAGGGCGGGTTTCTACGAGCAGTACTTC
TRBV5-1,-,13,few,TRBJ2-7,CASSLGDFNEQYF,TGCGCCAGCAGCTTGGGAGACTTCAACGAGCAGTACTTC
TRBV6-2/TRBV6-3,-,14,few,TRBJ2-7,CASSYTSSSYEQYF,TGTGCCAGCAGTTACACTAGCAGCTCCTACGAGCAGTACTTC
TRBV18,-,13,-,TRBJ2-5,CASSPGVEGTQYF,TGTGCCAGCTCACCAGGGGTAGAAGGGACCCAGTACTTC
TRBV2,TRBD2,17,-,TRBJ2-2,CASNLRRGVMGTGELFF,TGTGCCAGCAACCTCCGCCGGGGGGTGATGGGCACCGGGGAGCTGTTTTTT
TRBV6-2/TRBV6-3,-,12,few,TRBJ1-1,CASSTLRGRFFF,TGTGCCAGCAGTACCCTTCGGGGGAGGTTTTTCTTT
TRBV20-1,TRBD1,18,-,TRBJ1-6,CSARAGTGLLSYNSPLHF,TGCAGTGCTAGAGCCGGGACAGGGCTCTTATCCTATAATTCACCCCTCCACTTT
TRBV6-2/TRBV6-3,-,15,few,TRBJ2-3,CASSSRALSTDTQYF,TGTGCCAGCAGTTCCAGGGCCCTTAGCACAGATACGCAGTATTTT
TRBV15,TRBD2,17,few,TRBJ2-2,CATSVLAGAMNTGELFF,TGTGCCACCAGTGTACTAGCGGGGGCCATGAACACCGGGGAGCTGTTTTTT
TRBV28,-,16,-,TRBJ1-4,CASSLAGSVTNEKLFF,TGTGCCAGCAGCCTAGCCGGAAGTGTAACTAATGAAAAACTGTTTTTT
TRBV20-1,-,15,-,TRBJ2-3,CSASPDLKYTDTQYF,TGCAGTGCTAGTCCGGACCTAAAATACACAGATACGCAGTATTTT
TRBV12-3/TRBV12-4,-,16,-,TRBJ2-7,CASSTSDLGGSYEQYF,TGTGCCAGCAGTACATCGGACCTCGGGGGCTCCTACGAGCAGTACTTC
TRBV10-3,-,14,-,TRBJ1-4,CAISESQGNEKLFF,TGTGCCATCAGTGAGTCACAGGGTAATGAAAAACTGTTTTTT
TRBV3-1,-,16,-,TRBJ1-3,CASSHMGGGLGNTIYF,TGTGCCAGCAGCCACATGGGAGGGGGACTTGGAAACACCATATATTTT
TRBV4-2,TRBD2,15,-,TRBJ2-7,CASSQALADRHEQYF,TGTGCCAGCAGCCAAGCTCTAGCGGATCGGCACGAGCAGTACTTC
TRBV10-3,-,17,-,TRBJ1-1,CAISELSRTSQSTEAFF,TGTGCCATCAGTGAGCTTTCACGGACCTCACAGAGCACTGAAGCTTTCTTT
TRBV18,-,15,-,TRBJ2-1,CASSPGSGTWDEQFF,TGTGCCAGCTCACCAGGGAGCGGCACTTGGGATGAGCAGTTCTTC
TRBV9,-,13,-,TRBJ2-1,CASSGGPSNEQFF,TGTGCCAGCAGCGGGGGGCCCTCCAATGAGCAGTTCTTC
TRBV20-1,TRBD1,16,few,TRBJ1-1,CRAPWTGPKGRTEAFF,TGCAGGGCTCCGTGGACAGGGCCAAAGGGAAGGACTGAAGCTTTCTTT
TRBV28,TRBD2,15,-,TRBJ2-7,CASSASTSRYYEQYF,TGTGCCAGCAGTGCCTCGACTAGCAGATACTACGAGCAGTACTTC
TRBV4-2,-,13,few,TRBJ2-2,CASSHAGSGELFF,TGTGCCAGCAGCCATGCGGGTTCCGGGGAGCTGTTTTTT
TRBV2,-,13,-,TRBJ2-5,CASSEGVRETQYF,TGTGCCAGCAGTGAAGGGGTTCGAGAGACCCAGTACTTC
TRBV5-1,-,14,-,TRBJ2-5,CASSFGQRQETQYF,TGCGCCAGCAGCTTTGGACAGCGACAAGAGACCCAGTACTTC
TRBV20-1,-,14,once,TRBJ2-5,CSARYDGRQETQYF,TGCAGTGCTAGATATGACGGTCGACAAGAGACCCAGTACTTC
TRBV5-6,-,15,-,TRBJ2-5,CASSLRRGWEETQYF,TGTGCCAGCAGCCTAAGAAGGGGGTGGGAAGAGACCCAGTACTTC
TRBV7-2,-,16,-,TRBJ2-7,CASSSRLSTGSYEQYF,TGTGCCAGCAGCTCCCGTTTGTCGACGGGGTCCTACGAGCAGTACTTC
TRBV4-2,-,17,-,TRBJ1-4,CASSRQGSISTNEKLFF,TGTGCCAGCAGTCGTCAGGGGTCTATATCAACTAATGAAAAACTGTTTTTT
TRBV4-2,-,15,-,TRBJ2-3,CASSQDRADTDTQYF,TGTGCCAGCAGCCAAGACAGGGCGGACACAGATACGCAGTATTTT
TRBV7-9,-,13,few,TRBJ1-5,CASSLNWGQPQHF,TGTGCCAGCAGCTTAAATTGGGGGCAGCCCCAGCATTTT
TRBV20-1,TRBD1,14,few,TRBJ2-7,CSARRTGAKGEQYF,TGCAGTGCTAGAAGGACAGGGGCTAAGGGGGAGCAGTACTTC
TRBV7-9,-,15,-,TRBJ2-7,CASSPRDGSPGEQYF,TGTGCCAGCAGCCCTCGGGACGGATCCCCCGGCGAGCAGTACTTC
TRBV4-2,-,12,few,TRBJ1-4,CASSNTGWKLFF,TGTGCCAGCAGCAATACAGGGTGGAAACTGTTTTTT
TRBV9,-,13,few,TRBJ2-7,CASSVAQLGEQYF,TGTGCCAGCAGCGTAGCTCAACTAGGCGAGCAGTACTTC
TRBV5-4,TRBD2,18,few,TRBJ2-5,CASSSTRGSGGSQETQYF,TGTGCCAGCAGCTCGACTCGGGGAAGCGGGGGATCTCAAGAGACCCAGTACTTC
TRBV20-1,-,13,-,TRBJ2-7,CSATQDGSYEQYF,TGCAGTGCTACCCAGGACGGGAGTTACGAGCAGTACTTC
TRBV6-4,-,15,-,TRBJ2-3,CASSPSSSHTDTQYF,TGTGCCAGCAGTCCATCCTCGTCCCACACAGATACGCAGTATTTT
TRBV4-2,-,15,few,TRBJ1-4,CASSQEGGTREKLFF,TGTGCCAGCAGCCAAGAGGGGGGGACAAGGGAAAAACTGTTTTTT
TRBV9,TRBD2,16,-,TRBJ2-1,CASSVQGTSGRSEQFF,TGTGCCAGCAGCGTACAGGGGACTAGCGGAAGGAGTGAGCAGTTCTTC
TRBV5-6,TRBD2,14,-,TRBJ2-3,CASSIGLATDTQYF,TGTGCCAGCAGCATAGGACTAGCGACGGATACGCAGTATTTT
TRBV5-6,TRBD1,16,many,TRBJ1-2,CASSSAGGQGFYGYTF,TGTGCCAGCAGCTCGGCGGGGGGACAGGGGTTCTATGGCTACACCTTC
TRBV20-1,-,15,many,TRBJ2-1,CSARVLVGPYNEQFF,TGCAGTGCTAGAGTTCTAGTTGGACCCTACAATGAGCAGTTCTTC
TRBV28,-,18,many,TRBJ2-6,CASSPRILGLLGANVLTF,TGTGCCAGCAGTCCCAGGATTTTAGGCCTCCTCGGGGCCAACGTCCTGACTTTC